The 7 T cell receptor beta chains below all came from one sample that was sequenced in a study of CD8 T cells in Susac syndrome. Reverse transcription of about 0.45 to 1 ug RNA was performed with random hexamers. TCRdb independently ran MiXCR on the immunoSEQ multiplex PCR reads; one entry per CDR3 protein. The sample records roughly 130,000 distinct CDR3 sequences, just over 95% being singletons. Sequencing was carried out using CD4+ T cells from PBMCs. These receptors were collected from a human donor with Susac syndrome.

The genes are TRBV20-1 and TRBJ1-1, with D tentatively TRBD1 (5 bases). V gave up 4 bases and J gave up 4 bases, with 13 bases separating them. The CDR3 consists of 13 residues. The germline V gene has CDR1 DFQATT and CDR2 SNEGSKA (reference sequence). CDR3 in DNA: TGCAGTGCTATTCGGCCCGGGGGCACTGAAGCTTTCTTT. This translates into CSAIRPGGTEAFF.

This rearrangement joins TRBV5-6 to TRBJ2-5, with TRBD2 as a possible D gene (5 bases). Germline-derived CDR1 and CDR2 are SGHDT and YYEEEE. The CDR3 loop spans 15 amino acids. V was clipped by 0 bases and J by 0 bases, with 9 bases between them. The CDR3 nucleotides read TGTGCCAGCAGCTTGGCCGGGGAATACCAAGAGACCCAGTACTTC. This sequence encodes CASSLAGEYQETQYF.

The chain carries TRBV6-5 and TRBJ2-3; TRBD2 aligns across 8 bases. The germline CDR1 and CDR2 sequences are MNHEY and SVGAGI. The CDR3 length is 17 residues. The V gene end was trimmed by 3 bases and the J gene end by 4 bases; junction bases not matched to a gene: 12. This chain's CDR3 is CASSYRAPGTRADTQYF. DNA for the CDR3: TGTGCCAGCAGTTATAGGGCCCCCGGGACTAGAGCAGATACGCAGTATTTT.

J is TRBJ1-4 and V is TRBV7-8; D is undetermined. V gave up 2 bases and J gave up 8 bases, with 9 bases separating them. The CDR3 length is 13 residues. Per germline, CDR1 SGHVS and CDR2 FQNEAQ. CDR3 nucleotides: TGTGCCAGCAGCTTAAGGACCGTCGAAAAACTGTTTTTT. It specifies CASSLRTVEKLFF.

The rearrangement joins TRBV20-1 to TRBJ2-1; D tentatively reads TRBD1 or TRBD2 (6 bases each). Trimming cost V 6 bases and J 0 bases, with 24 bases left between them. The CDR3 length is 18 residues. Germline CDR1 and CDR2: DFQATT and SNEGSKA (reference sequence). The CDR3 loop reads CSALASISGASSYNEQFF. Here the CDR3 DNA reads TGCAGTGCCCTAGCGTCCATATCAGGGGCTAGCTCCTACAATGAGCAGTTCTTC.

This clonotype was observed a single time. This chain links TRBV15 with TRBJ1-5; TRBD1 aligns across 11 bases. Trimming at V came to 2 bases and at J to 0 bases, leaving 6 bases not matched to a gene. Germline V gene data show CDR1 as LNHNV and CDR2 as YYDKDF (reference sequence). This CDR3 has 18 residues. Written as DNA, the CDR3 is TGTGCCACCAGCAGACGGACAGGGGGCCTTCATAGCAATCAGCCCCAGCATTTT. It encodes CATSRRTGGLHSNQPQHF.

The chain has TRBV7-3 and TRBJ2-5; D is uncertain. Per germline, CDR1 SGHTA and CDR2 FQGTGA. CDR3 length: 13 amino acids. V shed 3 bases and J shed 4 bases, with 9 bases lying between them. DNA for the CDR3: TGTGCCAGCAGCTTTGGGCCGCGAGAGACCCAGTACTTC. It codes for CASSFGPRETQYF. The full variable domain, completed using reference TRBV7-3 and TRBJ2-5, is GAGVSQTPSNKVTEKGKYVELRCDPISGHTALYWYRQSLGQGPEFLIYFQGTGAADDSGLPNDRFFAVRPEGSVSTLKIQRTERGDSAVYLCASSFGPRETQYFGPGTRLLVL.